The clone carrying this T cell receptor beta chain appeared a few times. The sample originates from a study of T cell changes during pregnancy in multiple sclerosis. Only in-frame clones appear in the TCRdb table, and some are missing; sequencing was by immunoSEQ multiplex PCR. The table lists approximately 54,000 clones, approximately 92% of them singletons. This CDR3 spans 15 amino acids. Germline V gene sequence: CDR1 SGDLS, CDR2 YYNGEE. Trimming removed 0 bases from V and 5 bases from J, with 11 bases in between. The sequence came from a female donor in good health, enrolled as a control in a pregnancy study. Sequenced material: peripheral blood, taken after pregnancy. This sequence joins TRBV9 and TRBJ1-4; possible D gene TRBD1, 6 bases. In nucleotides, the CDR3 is TGTGCCAGCAGCGTAGGAGCAGGGACAAATGAAAAACTGTTTTTT. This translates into CASSVGAGTNEKLFF.